The 24 T cell receptor beta chains in this list originate from one sample, sequenced in a study of molecular identifiers for immune sequencing clone quantification. Via MiXCR, TCRdb re-called the PCR reads, giving one row per CDR3 protein. The sample lists approximately 90,000 distinct CDR3 sequences; less than 25% were seen once. Sequenced material: naive CD8+ T cells from blood, with Jurkat cell RNA spiked in. Subset: FACS-sorted CD8+CD4-CCR7+CD45RA+ naive T cells. The receptors were gathered from a human donor in good health. Some libraries in this study had Jurkat cell RNA spiked in.

Notes on this clonotype: This may come from a read error, since a much larger clone is one base off. The chain combines TRBV7-9 with TRBJ2-2; 7 nucleotides line up with TRBD1. Germline values: CDR1 SEHNR, CDR2 FQNEAQ (reference sequence). CDR3 size: 15 residues. The trim removed 11 bases at V and 1 base at J, leaving 10 bases unmatched. The CDR3 spells CAGVLTGMNTGELFF. The DNA of the CDR3 is TGTGCCGGCGTCTTGACAGGGATGAACACCGGGGAGCTGTTTTTT. The whole variable domain, remainder taken from reference TRBV7-9 and TRBJ2-2, is DTGVSQNPRHKITKRGQNVTFRCDPISEHNRLYWYRQTLGQGPEFLTYFQNEAQLEKSRLLSDRFSAERPKGSFSTLEIQRTEQGDSAMYLCAGVLTGMNTGELFFGEGSRLTVL.

This clonotype was seen a few times. The rearrangement links TRBV7-9 to TRBJ2-3; 8 bases align to TRBD1. The CDR3 contains 17 residues. V shed 2 bases, J shed 8 bases, and the junction held 15 bases outside the gene matches. Germline assignment: CDR1 SEHNR and CDR2 FQNEAQ (reference sequence). The CDR3, as DNA: TGTGCCAGCAGCTTAAATGATTACCGGACAGGGAGAGGTACGCAGTATTTT. Its protein is CASSLNDYRTGRGTQYF.

As regards this clonotype: Possible read error: a much larger clone is one base away. The chain recombines TRBV3-1 with TRBJ2-2; D is uncertain. CDR3 length equals 16 residues. The germline V gene has CDR1 LGHDT and CDR2 YNNKEL (reference sequence). Trimming took off 3 bases at V and 4 bases at J, with 15 bases between the two ends. CDR3 region: CASSQGIAWRTGELFF. CDR3 bases: TGTGCCAGCAGCCAGGGGATAGCTTGGCGCACCGGGGAGCTGTTTTTT.

This clonotype was recorded a few times. The CDR3 reads CASSPGTGFYEQYF. CDR3 bases: TGTGCCAGCAGCCCAGGGACAGGTTTCTACGAGCAGTACTTC. The rearrangement uses TRBV5-5 and TRBJ2-7, with 8 bases matching TRBD1. This CDR3 is built from 14 residues. Germline CDR1 SGHKS, CDR2 YYEKEE (reference sequence). Trimming removed 4 bases from V and 3 bases from J; junction bases left unmatched: 6.

This clonotype was counted at least ten times. The chain joins TRBV5-4 to TRBJ2-7; possible D gene TRBD1, 5 bases. With 2 bases removed from V and 2 bases from J, the gap between germline ends came to 11 bases. Per the germline V gene, CDR1 is SGHNT and CDR2 is YYREEE (reference sequence). CDR3 size: 14 residues. Written as DNA, the CDR3 is TGTGCCAGCAGCTTTATCGGCAGGGCCTACGAGCAGTACTTC. The encoded protein is CASSFIGRAYEQYF.

This clonotype was observed a handful of times. The rearrangement joins TRBV11-1 to TRBJ2-1; perhaps TRBD2 as D (5 bases). The CDR3 totals 17 residues. Germline CDR1 is SGHAT and CDR2 is FQDESV (reference sequence). The V gene lost 5 bases and the J gene lost 8 bases, with 25 bases spanning the gap. The CDR3 sequence is CASSPLPLIGSLHEQFF. The CDR3 DNA sequence: TGTGCCAGCAGCCCACTACCTCTAATTGGGAGTCTCCATGAGCAGTTCTTC.

The V and J genes are TRBV27 and TRBJ2-7; no definite D call. The germline CDR1 and CDR2 sequences are MNHEY and SMNVEV (reference sequence). This CDR3 spans 13 amino acids. V was clipped by 4 bases and J by 4 bases, with 11 bases between them. CDR3 in amino acids: CASSWRSEYEQYF. CDR3 nucleotide sequence: TGTGCCAGCAGTTGGCGGAGCGAATACGAGCAGTACTTC.

This clonotype showed up just a few times. The chain is built from TRBV2 and TRBJ2-7; D is perhaps TRBD1 (6 bases). CDR3 length equals 13 residues. Germline lookup yields CDR1 SNHLY and CDR2 FYNNEI. Trimming cost V 4 bases and J 5 bases, with 12 bases left between them. CDR3 loop: CASSGTGSDEQYF. The DNA for the CDR3 is TGTGCCAGCAGTGGAACAGGGAGTGACGAGCAGTACTTC.

This clonotype was detected only a few times. The chain is built from TRBV7-9 and TRBJ1-1; unclear D gene. Trimming removed 3 bases from V and 0 bases from J, with 8 bases in between. Germline values: CDR1 SEHNR, CDR2 FQNEAQ (reference sequence). The CDR3 loop spans 14 amino acids. Here the CDR3 reads CASSLLTVNTEAFF. The CDR3, as DNA: TGTGCCAGCAGCTTGCTAACCGTGAACACTGAAGCTTTCTTT.

This clonotype was seen ten or more times. At one of its ends the junction is not consistent with the germline gene, which may arise from a read error. J is TRBJ1-1 and V is TRBV5-6; D perhaps matches TRBD1 (5 bases). Germline CDR1 SGHDT, CDR2 YYEEEE. CDR3 length: 15 amino acids. CDR3 sequence (DNA): TGTGCCAGCAGCACCCCATTGGCAGGGAACATTGAAGCTTTCTTT. Translating it yields CASSTPLAGNIEAFF.

A few counts support this clonotype. The chain uses TRBV11-2 and TRBJ2-7; D uncertain. The germline gives CDR1 SGHAT, CDR2 FQNNGV. V gave up 4 bases and J gave up 3 bases, with 7 bases separating them. CDR3 size: 12 residues. The CDR3 loop reads CASSSDFYEQYF. In nucleotides, the CDR3 is TGTGCCAGCAGCTCGGATTTCTACGAGCAGTACTTC.

This clonotype occurred many times. The chain has TRBV12-3 or TRBV12-4 and TRBJ1-4; 9 nucleotides match TRBD1. The V segment lost 6 bases and the J segment 6 bases; nucleotides outside the gene matches: 8. This CDR3 has 15 residues. The CDR3 DNA reads TGTGCCAGCAGCCTAGACAGGGGGATATATGAAAAACTGTTTTTT. The encoded protein is CASSLDRGIYEKLFF.

This clonotype was seen ten or more times. The genes are TRBV6-2 or TRBV6-3 and TRBJ1-5, with TRBD1 identical over 7 bases. CDR3 length: 20 residues. CDR1 is MNHEY, CDR2 SVGEGT, per germline. V trimming: 6 bases; J trimming: 0 bases; junction bases outside the gene matches: 20. As DNA, the CDR3 is TGTGCCAGCAGCGAAGCGTGGGACAGAAAGCTCGGGTCTAGCAATCAGCCCCAGCATTTT. It translates to CASSEAWDRKLGSSNQPQHF.

In regard to this clonotype: Compared with germline, one end of the junction differs, possibly owing to a read error. The V call is TRBV20-1, the J call TRBJ2-7, with TRBD2 matching over 12 bases. CDR1 is DFQATT and CDR2 is SNEGSKA in the germline V gene (reference sequence). This CDR3 has 17 residues. The CDR3 region has the DNA TGCAGTGCTAGAGATATAAACCCGGGACTAGCGGGTTACGCGCAGTCCTTC. As protein: CSARDINPGLAGYAQSF.

This clonotype was counted many times. CDR3: CSAGGTPQYF. The DNA of the CDR3 is TGCAGTGCTGGAGGGACACCGCAGTACTTC. The V gene is TRBV20-1, the J gene TRBJ2-7, with D perhaps being TRBD1 or TRBD2 (6 bases each). V lost 5 bases and J 9 bases, leaving 11 bases between the germline ends. Germline V gene sequence: CDR1 DFQATT, CDR2 SNEGSKA (reference sequence). CDR3 length: 10 amino acids.

Turning to this clonotype: With a much larger clone just one base away, this may be a read error. The chain is built from TRBV7-7 and TRBJ2-2; D gene uncertain. The ends were cut back, 9 bases at V and 0 bases at J, with 11 bases in the middle. Germline lookup yields CDR1 SSHAT and CDR2 FNYEAQ (reference sequence). The CDR3 runs 14 residues. This chain's CDR3 is CARSTAPNTGELFF. DNA for the CDR3: TGTGCCAGATCAACGGCCCCGAACACCGGGGAGCTGTTTTTT.

This clonotype was recorded at least ten times. The chain employs TRBV5-1 and TRBJ2-2; 12 bases are shared with TRBD2. Looked up from germline, CDR1 is SGHRS and CDR2 is YFSETQ. This CDR3 contains 18 residues. J lost 0 bases, V lost 5 bases, and 8 bases had no gene match. Here the CDR3 DNA reads TGCGCCAGCAGACGAGGGACTAGCGGGCACGCGAACACCGGGGAGCTGTTTTTT. Residues: CASRRGTSGHANTGELFF.

Ten or more counts support this clonotype. This chain joins TRBV20-1 and TRBJ1-1; D gene unclear. Germline V gene sequence: CDR1 DFQATT, CDR2 SNEGSKA (reference sequence). The CDR3 covers 13 residues. Deletions cut 6 bases from V and 2 bases from J, with 13 bases between. The chain's CDR3 is CSAPWTVNTEAFF. Here the CDR3 DNA reads TGCAGTGCACCTTGGACGGTAAACACTGAAGCTTTCTTT.

This clonotype was found many times. The V call is TRBV7-3, the J call TRBJ1-4; TRBD1 matches 9 bases. V lost 5 bases and J lost 6; bases outside the gene matches: 4. Germline values: CDR1 SGHTA, CDR2 FQGTGA. There are 14 residues in the CDR3. CDR3 nucleotide sequence: TGTGCCAGCAGCGCAACAGGGGGCGATGAAAAACTGTTTTTT. It specifies CASSATGGDEKLFF.

CDR3 in amino acids: CASSPGTIKWQGRETQYF. The CDR3 nucleotides read TGTGCCAGCTCACCCGGGACAATAAAGTGGCAGGGGCGAGAGACCCAGTACTTC. The chain links TRBV18 to TRBJ2-5; D perhaps matches TRBD1 (6 bases). There are 18 residues in the CDR3. V lost 3 bases and J 4 bases, leaving 24 bases between the germline ends. Germline assignment: CDR1 KGHSH and CDR2 LQKENI.

Details on this clonotype: A much larger clone sits a single nucleotide away, making a read error possible. V gene TRBV11-2 combines with J gene TRBJ2-1, with D tentatively TRBD1 or TRBD2 (5 bases each). The length of the CDR3 is 15 residues. Trimming took 5 bases from V and 7 from J, leaving 18 bases between them. The germline CDR1 and CDR2 sequences are SGHAT and FQNNGV. The CDR3 loop reads CASSPLPGLGNEQFF. Written as DNA, the CDR3 is TGTGCCAGCAGCCCCCTGCCGGGGCTCGGGAATGAGCAGTTCTTC.

A word on this clonotype: One end of the junction is discordant with germline, which a read error may explain. This rearrangement joins TRBV7-9 to TRBJ2-3; perhaps TRBD1 as D (6 bases). This CDR3 is built from 15 residues. Looked up from germline, CDR1 is SEHNR and CDR2 is FQNEAQ (reference sequence). The CDR3 sequence is CASSLVQGNTDTQYF. CDR3 nucleotides: TGTGCCAGCAGCTTAGTACAGGGAAACACAGATACGCAGTACTTT. Based on the CDR3 plus reference TRBV7-9 and TRBJ2-3, the full variable domain is DTGVSQNPRHKITKRGQNVTFRCDPISEHNRLYWYRQTLGQGPEFLTYFQNEAQLEKSRLLSDRFSAERPKGSFSTLEIQRTEQGDSAMYLCASSLVQGNTDTQYFGPGTRLTVL.

Ten or more counts support this clonotype. The chain employs TRBV4-3 and TRBJ2-3, with 7 bases fitting TRBD1. This CDR3 contains 16 residues. Germline trimming cut 1 base from V and 5 bases from J; bases unmatched to any gene: 9. Germline V lookup: CDR1 LGHNA, CDR2 YSLEER. CDR3 coding DNA: TGCGCCAGCAGCCAAGCGACAGGGTTTGGTGGAGATACGCAGTATTTT. Amino acid sequence: CASSQATGFGGDTQYF.

The chain joins TRBV29-1 to TRBJ2-5; TRBD2 matches 9 bases. Germline V gene data show CDR1 as SQVTM and CDR2 as ANQGSEA. The CDR3 loop spans 14 amino acids. After removal of 6 bases from V and 2 bases from J, the junction contained 7 bases not matched to a gene. DNA of the CDR3: TGCAGCGTGCCTAGCGGGACTACTCAAGAGACCCAGTACTTC. It codes for CSVPSGTTQETQYF.